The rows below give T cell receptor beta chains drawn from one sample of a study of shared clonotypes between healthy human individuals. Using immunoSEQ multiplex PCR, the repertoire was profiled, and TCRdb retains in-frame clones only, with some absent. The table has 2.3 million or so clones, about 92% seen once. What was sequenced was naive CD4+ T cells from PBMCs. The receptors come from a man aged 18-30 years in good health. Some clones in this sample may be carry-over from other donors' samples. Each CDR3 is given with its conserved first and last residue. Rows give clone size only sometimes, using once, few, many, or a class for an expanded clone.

CDR3: CAWSPLSGKQFF
J: TRBJ2-1
size: NA
V: TRBV30

CDR3: CASSRTDYGYTF
J: TRBJ1-2
size: few
V: TRBV2

CDR3: CASSQVRTGQETQYF
J: TRBJ2-5
size: NA
V: TRBV4-2

CDR3: CASKGQGATGELFF
J: TRBJ2-2
size: NA
V: TRBV6-1

CDR3: CASSKPGLDTYEQYF
J: TRBJ2-7
size: NA
V: TRBV6-5

CDR3: CASISGTSGRARETQYF
J: TRBJ2-5
size: NA
V: TRBV5-1

CDR3: CASSLTSGGSSYEQYF
J: TRBJ2-7
size: NA
V: TRBV7-9

CDR3: CASSLQGGNRNQPQHF
J: TRBJ1-5
size: NA
V: TRBV27

CDR3: CASSFKGTNEKLFF
J: TRBJ1-4
size: NA
V: TRBV5-6

CDR3: CASEDRSKYEQYF
J: TRBJ2-7
size: NA
V: TRBV28

CDR3: CASSPGTGGFDEQFF
J: TRBJ2-1
size: NA
V: TRBV18

CDR3: CSARGPTSRHF
J: TRBJ1-2
size: NA
V: TRBV20-1

CDR3: CASSAPTGGPGRVHEQFF
J: TRBJ2-1
size: NA
V: TRBV9

CDR3: CARSLGTSGRPLYNEQFF
J: TRBJ2-1
size: NA
V: TRBV5-3

CDR3: CASSPRGLLDAYGYTF
J: TRBJ1-2
size: once
V: TRBV7-2

CDR3: CAWSLADANYGYTF
J: TRBJ1-2
size: once
V: TRBV30

CDR3: CASTRGESWAEQFF
J: TRBJ2-1
size: NA
V: TRBV7-8

CDR3: CASSPAPGRPSEQFF
J: TRBJ2-1
size: NA
V: TRBV7-3

CDR3: CASSGRSHANEQYF
J: TRBJ2-7
size: NA
V: TRBV28

CDR3: CAWSEVRGGTIYF
J: TRBJ1-3
size: NA
V: TRBV30

CDR3: CATSRDYQGATEAFF
J: TRBJ1-1
size: NA
V: TRBV15

CDR3: CASSPRSSSETGELFF
J: TRBJ2-2
size: NA
V: TRBV18

CDR3: CASSSGPYEQYF
J: TRBJ2-7
size: few
V: TRBV6-6

CDR3: CASSGPGGLLNQPQHF
J: TRBJ1-5
size: NA
V: TRBV6-1

CDR3: CASRRVGGTYEQYF
J: TRBJ2-7
size: NA
V: TRBV27

CDR3: CAWRGDRDEAFF
J: TRBJ1-1
size: NA
V: TRBV30

CDR3: CASRGLAGGPGEQYF
J: TRBJ2-7
size: NA
V: TRBV19